These 22 T cell receptor beta chains were sequenced from one sample in a study of regulatory T cells in long-lasting Graves disease. Time point specified: persistent/refractory GD, antithyroid drugs over 5 years with positive TRAb. There was RNA extracted from PBMCs, and the TCR library was made from it. Building the TCR beta libraries relied on iRepertoire HTBI primers, and CDR3 regions underwent Arm-PCR. TCRdb called the multiplex PCR reads again in MiXCR, with one record for every CDR3 protein. The sample holds more than 300,000 distinct CDR3 sequences, 23% seen once. This specimen was peripheral blood mononuclear cells (PBMCs), taken when the disease was refractory, from a patient treated with antithyroid drugs. The source is a woman between 40 and 55 years old with Graves disease.

This clonotype occurred a few times. This rearrangement joins TRBV7-2 to TRBJ2-7; D might be TRBD1 (6 bases). Trimming left V 5 bases short and J 5 bases short, with 19 bases between. CDR3 length: 15 residues. Germline CDR1 and CDR2: SGHTA and FQGNSA. CDR3 bases: TGTGCCAGCAGCACAAAAGAAGGGGGTAGCGACGAGCAGTACTTC. Protein product: CASSTKEGGSDEQYF.

This clonotype was recorded many times. The rearrangement joins TRBV12-3 or TRBV12-4 to TRBJ1-5; D gene unclear. This CDR3 has 14 amino acids. V lost 4 bases, J lost 7 bases, and 14 bases lay in between. This CDR3 is CASSSLGAGQPQHF. In DNA, the CDR3 is TGTGCCAGCAGTTCCCTTGGCGCGGGGCAGCCCCAGCATTTT.

This CDR3 reads CASSLVGSGRAGGETQYF. The CDR3 bases are TGTGCCAGCAGCCTTGTCGGTAGCGGGAGGGCCGGGGGAGAGACCCAGTACTTC. The J gene is TRBJ2-5, the V gene TRBV13; 11 bases line up with TRBD2. CDR1 PRHDT and CDR2 FYEKMQ come from the germline V gene (reference sequence). The CDR3 sequence is 18 residues long. The J segment lost 4 bases and the V segment lost 5 bases, leaving 15 bases of the junction unmatched.

This clonotype was counted ten times or more. The CDR3 sequence is CASSSARGRNGYTF. CDR3 nucleotide sequence: TGTGCCAGCAGTTCAGCCAGGGGAAGAAATGGCTACACCTTC. The chain is built from TRBV28 and TRBJ1-2; TRBD1 is a possible D gene (6 bases). The V end lost 4 bases, the J end lost 6 bases, and 15 bases lay between the germline ends. The germline V gene has CDR1 MDHEN and CDR2 SYDVKM. This CDR3 is 14 amino acids long.

The sample holds many counts of this clonotype. The chain links TRBV2 to TRBJ2-2, with unresolved D. The CDR3 is 15 amino acids. Looked up from germline, CDR1 is SNHLY and CDR2 is FYNNEI. Trimming cost V 8 bases and J 0 bases, with 13 bases left between them. The CDR3 DNA reads as TGTGCCAGCCGTAGGGTTCTGACGAACACCGGGGAGCTGTTTTTT. Protein: CASRRVLTNTGELFF.

The chain uses TRBV12-3 or TRBV12-4 and TRBJ1-3; weak D call: TRBD1 (6 bases). The CDR3 length is 13 residues. V lost 5 bases and J lost 4, with 9 bases in between. DNA for the CDR3: TGTGCCAGCAGTGGACAGTACGGAAACACCATATATTTT. It encodes CASSGQYGNTIYF.

There are many counts of this clonotype. The rearrangement links TRBV28 to TRBJ1-1; 7 bases are a match to TRBD1. V gave up 3 bases and J gave up 8 bases; unmatched junction bases: 9. This CDR3 region has 14 residues. Germline loops: CDR1 MDHEN, CDR2 SYDVKM. CDR3 loop: CASSFRGARSEAFF. The CDR3 bases are TGTGCCAGCAGTTTCAGGGGGGCAAGGTCGGAAGCTTTCTTT.

In this sample, this clonotype turned up many times. The chain links TRBV20-1 to TRBJ2-7; D gene uncertain. This CDR3 comprises 13 residues. Germline assignment: CDR1 DFQATT and CDR2 SNEGSKA (reference sequence). V gave up 6 bases and J gave up 4 bases, with 16 bases separating them. The CDR3 sequence: CSAPAPEGYEQYF. CDR3 DNA sequence: TGCAGTGCCCCCGCTCCCGAAGGATACGAGCAGTACTTC.

Ten or more counts support this clonotype. V usage is TRBV28 and J usage is TRBJ1-2; tentative D call: TRBD1 (5 bases). The ends were cut back, 3 bases at V and 7 bases at J, with 18 bases in the middle. The CDR3 is 15 amino acids. Germline V lookup: CDR1 MDHEN, CDR2 SYDVKM. CDR3 region: CASSFPQGDGVGYTF. The CDR3 DNA sequence: TGTGCCAGCAGTTTCCCTCAAGGGGACGGTGTTGGCTACACCTTC.

By its share, this clonotype is medium-sized. The rearrangement links TRBV7-3 to TRBJ2-2, with 8 bases fitting TRBD1. V shed 4 bases and J 4 bases; nucleotides not matched to a gene: 8. The CDR3 is made up of 16 amino acids. Per the germline V gene, CDR1 is SGHTA and CDR2 is FQGTGA. CDR3 DNA sequence: TGTGCCAGCAGCTCTTGGACAGGGTCCACCACCGGGGAGCTGTTTTTT. The encoded protein is CASSSWTGSTTGELFF.

This clonotype was detected many times. The J gene is TRBJ2-2, the V gene TRBV2; D gene uncertain. V lost 3 bases and J 6 bases, leaving 8 bases between the germline ends. The V gene's germline CDR1 is SNHLY and CDR2 FYNNEI. The CDR3 spans 13 residues. The CDR3 coding sequence is TGTGCCAGCAGTGATACTTACCCCGGGGAGCTGTTTTTT. Translated: CASSDTYPGELFF.

With regard to this clonotype: Possible read error: a much larger clone is one base away. V gene TRBV11-2 combines with J gene TRBJ2-7; the D gene is possibly TRBD1 (5 bases). CDR3 length: 15 amino acids. Per germline, CDR1 SGHAT and CDR2 FQNNGV. Here the CDR3 DNA reads TGTGCCAGCAGCTTACGGGTGGGGCAGCGCTACGGGCAGTACTTC. It is translated as CASSLRVGQRYGQYF.

This clonotype was found many times. The chain joins TRBV27 to TRBJ1-5, with 9 bases matching TRBD1. Trimming at V came to 2 bases and at J to 5 bases, leaving 4 bases not matched to a gene. The CDR3 loop spans 15 amino acids. CDR1 MNHEY and CDR2 SMNVEV come from the germline V gene (reference sequence). CDR3 nucleotide sequence: TGTGCCAGCAGTTTAGGGACAGGGTATCATCAGCCCCAGCATTTT. Protein product: CASSLGTGYHQPQHF.

This clonotype was picked up a small number of times. J is TRBJ1-6 and V is TRBV7-8; D is ambiguous. CDR1 and CDR2 (germline): SGHVS, FQNEAQ. This CDR3 has 15 amino acids. V gave up 2 bases and J gave up 0 bases, with 5 bases separating them. The CDR3: CASSLKSSYNSPLHF. Here the CDR3 DNA reads TGTGCCAGCAGCTTAAAATCCTCCTATAATTCACCCCTCCACTTT.

This clonotype has a count of ten or more. V is TRBV28 and J is TRBJ1-1; no reliable D call. The V end was cut by 3 bases, the J end by 4 bases, with 6 bases between. The germline V gene has CDR1 MDHEN and CDR2 SYDVKM. The length of the CDR3 is 12 residues. The CDR3 here is CASSLWSTEAFF. CDR3 sequence (DNA): TGTGCCAGCAGTTTGTGGAGCACTGAAGCTTTCTTT.

The chain combines TRBV6-2 or TRBV6-3 with TRBJ2-3; 9 nucleotides align to TRBD1. V shed 7 bases and J 3 bases; nucleotides not matched to a gene: 8. This CDR3 has 15 amino acids. CDR1 is MNHEY and CDR2 is SVGEGT in the germline V gene. CDR3 sequence reads: CASKYGTGSTDTQYF. Here the CDR3 DNA reads TGTGCCAGCAAATACGGGACAGGGTCAACAGATACGCAGTATTTT.

The rearrangement uses TRBV3-1 and TRBJ1-1; D unclear. The germline V gene encodes CDR1 LGHDT and CDR2 YNNKEL (reference sequence). The CDR3 contains 15 residues. Trimming left V 3 bases short and J 7 bases short, with 18 bases between. CDR3 DNA sequence: TGTGCCAGCAGCCAGATCCGCCAGGACCGAAATGAAGCTTTCTTT. Protein: CASSQIRQDRNEAFF.

A few counts support this clonotype. The chain joins TRBV6-5 to TRBJ2-1; 7 bases line up with TRBD2. Losses at the gene ends were 0 bases for V and 4 bases for J; bases not matched to a gene: 12. Per germline, CDR1 MNHEY and CDR2 SVGAGI. The CDR3 is 18 residues long. CDR3 amino acids: CASSYSGLAVKSYNEQFF. In nucleotides, the CDR3 is TGTGCCAGCAGTTACTCGGGGCTAGCGGTAAAAAGTTACAATGAGCAGTTCTTC.

This clonotype was picked up many times. The chain employs TRBV6-1 and TRBJ1-1; 11 bases map to TRBD1. This CDR3 comprises 14 residues. The ends lost 5 bases at V and 4 bases at J; junction bases unmatched: 3. Germline V gene sequence: CDR1 MNHNS, CDR2 SASEGT. CDR3: CASSTDRGLTEAFF. The CDR3 nucleotides are TGTGCCAGCAGTACGGACAGGGGGCTCACTGAAGCTTTCTTT.

A note on this clonotype: It may be a read error: a sequence one base away is much more abundant. The chain employs TRBV2 and TRBJ1-2, with D tentatively TRBD1 (5 bases). Germline V gene data show CDR1 as SNHLY and CDR2 as FYNNEI. Trimming took 11 bases from V and 0 from J, leaving 13 bases between them. The CDR3 covers 13 residues. The CDR3 protein is CAGRDGPNYGYTF. DNA of the CDR3: TGTGCCGGCCGGGACGGTCCTAACTATGGCTACACCTTC.

The genes are TRBV29-1 and TRBJ1-3; TRBD1 is a possible D gene (5 bases). Germline CDR1 reads SQVTM; CDR2 reads ANQGSEA. The CDR3 has 13 amino acids. The V and J ends lost 5 bases and 0 bases respectively, with 8 bases between them. The CDR3 DNA sequence: TGCAGCGTTATCAGGGACTCTGGAAACACCATATATTTT. It specifies CSVIRDSGNTIYF.

This clonotype came up many times. The chain couples TRBV20-1 to TRBJ1-1, with D perhaps matching TRBD1 (5 bases). V lost 0 bases to trimming and J lost 3 bases, with 8 bases between them. This CDR3 is 13 amino acids long. Germline V lookup: CDR1 DFQATT, CDR2 SNEGSKA (reference sequence). The CDR3 here is CSARDGRDTEAFF. CDR3 in DNA: TGCAGTGCTAGAGATGGCAGGGACACTGAAGCTTTCTTT.